These 23 T cell receptor beta chains were sequenced from one sample in a study of blood T cell repertoires in COVID-19 (dated by TCRdb to 2019 to 2021). The library was built by means of the immunoSEQ multiplex PCR assay. TCRdb holds this immuneACCESS table with in-frame rearrangements only. Some clones are missing; in checked studies, unresolved V genes explain under half, and the rest has no known cause. Recorded for this sample are about 170,000 clones; approximately 91% of them occurred a single time. The ten largest clones take up roughly 5% of the sample. The sample was peripheral blood. The receptors here all came from a man aged 18 to 29 with COVID-19, enrolled during active disease.

The V and J genes are TRBV5-5 and TRBJ2-7, with D perhaps TRBD2 (6 bases). The germline V gene encodes CDR1 SGHKS and CDR2 YYEKEE (reference sequence). The V end was cut by 2 bases, the J end by 2 bases, with 17 bases between. CDR3 size: 16 residues. CDR3 bases: TGTGCCAGCAGCTTAACCCCGGGAGTAAGTCCCTACGAGCAGTACTTC. The encoded protein is CASSLTPGVSPYEQYF. Combining the CDR3 with reference TRBV5-5 and TRBJ2-7 gives the whole variable domain DAGVTQSPTHLIKTRGQQVTLRCSPISGHKSVSWYQQVLGQGPQFIFQYYEKEERGRGNFPDRFSARQFPNYSSELNVNALLLGDSALYLCASSLTPGVSPYEQYFGPGTRLTVT.

The rearrangement uses TRBV18 and TRBJ2-3; D is possibly TRBD2 (6 bases). The CDR3 is 18 residues long. The ends were cut back, 1 base at V and 2 bases at J, with 19 bases in the middle. Looked up from germline, CDR1 is KGHSH and CDR2 is LQKENI. Here the CDR3 reads CASSPRTGDLFTTDTQYF. CDR3 in DNA: TGTGCCAGCTCACCACGAACGGGGGACCTCTTCACCACAGATACGCAGTATTTT.

The genes are TRBV19 and TRBJ2-3; TRBD2 matches 11 bases. The germline V gene encodes CDR1 LNHDA and CDR2 SQIVND (reference sequence). V was pared by 7 bases and J by 5 bases, with 14 bases of the junction left unmatched. The length of the CDR3 is 17 residues. The CDR3: CASTIAGGPVGKDTQYF. The CDR3 region has the DNA TGTGCCAGTACCATAGCGGGAGGGCCGGTGGGTAAAGATACGCAGTATTTT.

This clone appeared a single time. The rearrangement joins TRBV7-6 to TRBJ2-3, with 7 nucleotides matching TRBD1. The J segment lost 2 bases and the V segment lost 7 bases, leaving 9 bases of the junction unmatched. This CDR3 has 15 residues. The germline gives CDR1 SGHVS, CDR2 FNYEAQ. CDR3 residues: CASTPTGVPTDTQYF. DNA of the CDR3: TGTGCCAGCACCCCAACAGGGGTTCCCACAGATACGCAGTATTTT. The full variable domain, its missing parts supplied by reference TRBV7-6 and TRBJ2-3, is GAGVSQSPRYKVTKRGQDVALRCDPISGHVSLYWYRQALGQGPEFLTYFNYEAQQDKSGLPNDRFSAERPEGSISTLTIQRTEQRDSAMYRCASTPTGVPTDTQYFGPGTRLTVL.

This rearrangement joins TRBV27 to TRBJ2-7, with D hard to call. Trimming pared 2 bases from V and 2 bases from J, leaving 7 bases between. This CDR3 contains 13 residues. Germline CDR1 is MNHEY and CDR2 is SMNVEV (reference sequence). For the CDR3, the DNA is TGTGCCAGCAGTTTACTCCCCCCCTACGAGCAGTACTTC. This translates into CASSLLPPYEQYF.

The rearrangement uses TRBV7-8 and TRBJ2-3; TRBD2 matches at 14 bases. This CDR3 has 20 residues. V trimming: 2 bases; J trimming: 7 bases; junction bases outside the gene matches: 17. Germline CDR1 is SGHVS and CDR2 is FQNEAQ. The CDR3 coding sequence is TGTGCCAGCAGCTTACCAACGGACGGCGGACTAGCGGGAGGATGGTATACGCAGTATTTT. Protein product: CASSLPTDGGLAGGWYTQYF.

The V and J genes are TRBV12-5 and TRBJ2-1; D is unclear. This CDR3 comprises 14 residues. Deletions cut 1 base from V and 7 bases from J, with 11 bases between. Germline V CDR1 and CDR2: LGHNT, FRNRAP. CDR3 protein: CASGLGLTTNEQFF. DNA for the CDR3: TGTGCTAGTGGTTTGGGACTTACTACGAATGAGCAGTTCTTC.

CDR3: CASSPPGNEQYF. The CDR3 nucleotides are TGTGCCAGCAGCCCCCCGGGAAACGAGCAGTACTTC. The gene calls are TRBV7-8 and TRBJ2-7, with a tentative D call TRBD2 (5 bases). The CDR3 has 12 amino acids. With 5 bases removed from V and 5 bases from J, the gap between germline ends came to 10 bases. From germline, CDR1 is SGHVS and CDR2 FQNEAQ. The full variable domain, in which reference TRBV7-8 and TRBJ2-7 provide the parts outside the CDR3, is GAGVSQSPRYKVAKRGQDVALRCDPISGHVSLFWYQQALGQGPEFLTYFQNEAQLDKSGLPSDRFFAERPEGSVSTLKIQRTQQEDSAVYLCASSPPGNEQYFGPGTRLTVT.

The gene calls are TRBV7-3 and TRBJ2-1; a weak D match, TRBD1 (5 bases). The length of the CDR3 is 12 residues. CDR1 is SGHTA and CDR2 is FQGTGA in the germline V gene. Trimming took 2 bases from V and 7 from J, leaving 6 bases between them. The chain's CDR3 is CASSLGANEQFF. The CDR3 bases are TGTGCCAGCAGCTTAGGGGCGAATGAGCAGTTCTTC.

The rearrangement joins TRBV6-6 to TRBJ2-3, with a possible D match to TRBD1 (6 bases). Germline CDR1 reads MNHNY; CDR2 reads SVGAGI (reference sequence). The CDR3 runs to 16 residues. V was pared by 0 bases and J by 0 bases, with 10 bases between. This CDR3 is CASSYSRDTSTDTQYF. CDR3 coding DNA: TGTGCCAGCAGTTACTCCCGGGACACCAGCACAGATACGCAGTATTTT.

J is TRBJ2-1 and V is TRBV7-3; possibly TRBD2 for D (5 bases). The CDR3 has 16 residues. The V and J ends lost 0 bases and 9 bases respectively, with 18 bases between them. Germline V gene sequence: CDR1 SGHTA, CDR2 FQGTGA. The CDR3 DNA sequence: TGTGCCAGCAGCTTAACGAGGGCTAGCATAAACCCTGAGCAGTTCTTC. It codes for CASSLTRASINPEQFF.

This chain uses TRBV11-2 with TRBJ1-1, with 7 positions matching TRBD1. V was clipped by 4 bases and J by 4 bases; unmatched bases: 9. Germline lookup yields CDR1 SGHAT and CDR2 FQNNGV. The CDR3 loop spans 15 amino acids. The CDR3 loop reads CASSSLTGWGTEAFF. In DNA, the CDR3 is TGTGCCAGCAGCTCCTTGACAGGGTGGGGCACTGAAGCTTTCTTT.

Note on this clone: The junction differs from germline at one of its ends, possibly a read error. The rearrangement links TRBV18 to TRBJ1-4, with TRBD1 matching 8 bases. The CDR3 sequence is 14 residues long. The germline gives CDR1 KGHSH, CDR2 LQKENI. The CDR3 nucleotides read TGTGCCAGCTCGGGGGGGACAGGAAATGAAAAACTGCTTTTT. Protein: CASSGGTGNEKLLF.

This chain connects TRBV6-6 to TRBJ2-3; 12 bases match TRBD2. CDR3 length equals 16 residues. J lost 6 bases, V lost 2 bases, and 6 bases had no gene match. Per the germline V gene, CDR1 is MNHNY and CDR2 is SVGAGI (reference sequence). CDR3 bases: TGTGCCAGCAGTTACCCGACTAGCGGGAGATACGATACGCAGTATTTT. This sequence encodes CASSYPTSGRYDTQYF.

CDR3 in amino acids: CASSPSSGSPETQYF. Here the CDR3 DNA reads TGTGCCAGCTCACCATCCAGCGGGAGCCCAGAGACCCAGTACTTC. This rearrangement joins TRBV18 to TRBJ2-5; 8 nucleotides line up with TRBD2. After removal of 2 bases from V and 4 bases from J, the junction contained 6 bases not matched to a gene. Germline assignment: CDR1 KGHSH and CDR2 LQKENI. The CDR3 extends over 15 amino acids. Full variable domain (missing parts from reference TRBV18 and TRBJ2-5): NAGVMQNPRHLVRRRGQEARLRCSPMKGHSHVYWYRQLPEEGLKFMVYLQKENIIDESGMPKERFSAEFPKEGPSILRIQQVVRGDSAAYFCASSPSSGSPETQYFGPGTRLLVL.

The gene calls are TRBV19 and TRBJ1-1, with TRBD1 as a possible D gene (5 bases). Germline values: CDR1 LNHDA, CDR2 SQIVND (reference sequence). With 1 base removed from V and 5 bases from J, the gap between germline ends came to 14 bases. This CDR3 is 15 amino acids long. The chain's CDR3 is CASSIAKGVTTEAFF. The CDR3 coding sequence is TGTGCCAGTAGTATAGCTAAAGGGGTAACAACTGAAGCTTTCTTT.

V and J are TRBV6-2 or TRBV6-3 and TRBJ1-5, with D possibly TRBD1 on 6 matching bases. The CDR3 is 14 residues long. V was shortened by 6 bases and J by 3 bases, with 12 bases between the two germline ends. Germline V gene lookup returns CDR1 MNHEY and CDR2 SVGEGT. CDR3 protein: CASSRTGSNQPQHF. In DNA, the CDR3 is TGTGCCAGCAGCCGAACAGGGTCCAATCAGCCCCAGCATTTT.

The CDR3 bases are TGTGCCATCAGTGAGTCCCGCAGCTACGAGCAGTACTTC. Protein: CAISESRSYEQYF. V is TRBV10-3 and J is TRBJ2-7; D unresolved. The V gene's germline CDR1 is ENHRY and CDR2 SYGVKD. The V and J ends lost 0 bases and 3 bases respectively, with 6 bases between them. There are 13 residues in the CDR3.

V and J are TRBV5-1 and TRBJ1-2, with D possibly matching TRBD1 (6 bases). This CDR3 comprises 16 residues. Between the trimmed V and J ends, which lost 0 bases and 2 bases, there was a span of 14 bases. Germline V lookup: CDR1 SGHRS, CDR2 YFSETQ. The CDR3 DNA sequence: TGCGCCAGCAGCTTGGGCAGGGGACAACGAAACTATGGCTACACCTTC. It codes for CASSLGRGQRNYGYTF. Full variable domain (outside the CDR3, taken from reference TRBV5-1 and TRBJ1-2): KAGVTQTPRYLIKTRGQQVTLSCSPISGHRSVSWYQQTPGQGLQFLFEYFSETQRNKGNFPGRFSGRQFSNSRSEMNVSTLELGDSALYLCASSLGRGQRNYGYTFGSGTRLTVV.

V gene TRBV5-1 combines with J gene TRBJ1-2; 8 nucleotides align to TRBD1. CDR3 length: 14 residues. CDR1 and CDR2 (germline): SGHRS, YFSETQ. The ends lost 3 bases at V and 6 bases at J; junction bases unmatched: 7. The CDR3 loop reads CASSSRTGNNGYTF. In DNA form, the CDR3 reads TGCGCCAGCAGCTCACGGACAGGGAATAATGGCTACACCTTC.

J is TRBJ2-7 and V is TRBV9, with 7 bases aligning to TRBD2. Trimming took 3 bases from V and 3 from J; bases not matched to a gene: 12. Germline V CDR1 and CDR2: SGDLS, YYNGEE. This CDR3 is built from 16 residues. The CDR3, as DNA: TGTGCCAGCAGCGAGGGTCCGGCGGGAGAAAACTACGAGCAGTACTTC. Protein: CASSEGPAGENYEQYF. Together with reference TRBV9 and TRBJ2-7, the CDR3 gives the full variable domain: DSGVTQTPKHLITATGQRVTLRCSPRSGDLSVYWYQQSLDQGLQFLIQYYNGEERAKGNILERFSAQQFPDLHSELNLSSLELGDSALYFCASSEGPAGENYEQYFGPGTRLTVT.

Concerning this clone: Sequence at one end of the junction differs from germline and may be a read error. The chain employs TRBV19 and TRBJ1-4; 10 bases match TRBD1. In germline, CDR1 is LNHDA, CDR2 SQIVND (reference sequence). The CDR3 covers 15 residues. CDR3 protein: CASSRDRGSNEKLLF. CDR3 in DNA: TGTGCCAGTAGTCGGGACAGGGGCTCTAATGAAAAACTGCTTTTT.

V and J are TRBV3-1 (or the pseudogene TRBV3-2) and TRBJ2-7; 7 positions match TRBD1. The trim removed 2 bases at V and 1 base at J, leaving 5 bases unmatched. The CDR3 length is 15 residues. Germline CDR1 and CDR2: LGHDT and YNNKEL (reference sequence). For the CDR3, the DNA is TGTGCCAGCAGCCAACTGAGGGGGCCTTCCTACGAGCAGTACTTC. This codes for CASSQLRGPSYEQYF.